One and the same sample provided the 25 T cell receptor beta chains below, sequenced in a study of blood T cell repertoires in COVID-19. Clones were read by immunoSEQ multiplex PCR, and TCRdb kept only the in-frame ones, dropping some. The table has about 360,000 clones, more than 85% seen once; the top ten hold under 3%. Sequenced material: peripheral blood. These receptors were taken from a human donor in a cohort sampled during active COVID-19.

The V gene is TRBV7-2, the J gene TRBJ1-5; D is ambiguous. The CDR3 extends over 12 amino acids. Trimming took off 4 bases at V and 10 bases at J, with 11 bases between the two ends. Per germline, CDR1 SGHTA and CDR2 FQGNSA. The CDR3 is CASSSTEVPQHF. CDR3 sequence (DNA): TGTGCCAGCAGCTCAACAGAAGTACCCCAGCATTTT.

The chain couples TRBV15 to TRBJ1-1; 8 nucleotides agree with TRBD1. CDR3 length: 13 residues. With 7 bases clipped from V and 4 bases from J, the junction kept 5 bases outside the gene matches. CDR1 LNHNV and CDR2 YYDKDF come from the germline V gene (reference sequence). CDR3 protein: CATKTGGSTEAFF. CDR3 nucleotides: TGTGCCACCAAAACAGGGGGGAGCACTGAAGCTTTCTTT.

The V call is TRBV7-9, the J call TRBJ2-2; 7 nucleotides match TRBD1. The CDR3 contains 17 residues. V dropped 3 bases and J dropped 2; count of bases not matched to a gene: 9. Germline CDR1 SEHNR, CDR2 FQNEAQ (reference sequence). The CDR3 DNA reads as TGTGCCAGCAGCTTCCTCCCAAGGGGGCCCAACACCGGGGAGCTGTTTTTT. The encoded protein is CASSFLPRGPNTGELFF.

The DNA of the CDR3 is TGTGCCACCAGTGTGCCCACGGGGTCGGCAGGGGCCACAGATACGCAGTATTTT. As protein: CATSVPTGSAGATDTQYF. V and J are TRBV24-1 and TRBJ2-3, with D possibly matching TRBD1 (6 bases). The CDR3 runs to 18 residues. Trimming removed 5 bases at V and 2 bases at J, with 22 bases between. Germline assignment: CDR1 KGHDR and CDR2 SFDVKD.

The chain combines TRBV30 with TRBJ1-4; a possible D gene is TRBD1 (5 bases). The V end lost 2 bases, the J end lost 5 bases, and 9 bases lay between the germline ends. CDR3 length: 13 residues. Per germline, CDR1 GTSNPN and CDR2 SVGIG (reference sequence). The CDR3 DNA sequence: TGTGCCTGGAGTTTAGGGGCAAATGAAAAACTGTTTTTT. Its protein product is CAWSLGANEKLFF.

The chain recombines TRBV4-2 with TRBJ2-7, with D unclear. Trimming removed 4 bases at V and 4 bases at J, with 11 bases between. The CDR3 is 13 residues long. CDR1 is LGHNA, CDR2 YNFKEQ, per germline. CDR3 in amino acids: CASSPLLSYEQYF. In nucleotides, the CDR3 is TGTGCCAGCAGCCCCTTACTAAGTTACGAGCAGTACTTC.

The chain uses TRBV27 and TRBJ2-7; TRBD2 matches 8 bases. V trimming: 4 bases; J trimming: 5 bases; junction bases outside the gene matches: 13. CDR3 length: 16 residues. Germline V gives CDR1 MNHEY, CDR2 SMNVEV (reference sequence). CDR3 amino acids: CASSSAWIAGWDEQYF. The CDR3 nucleotides are TGTGCCAGCAGTTCCGCCTGGATAGCGGGATGGGACGAGCAGTACTTC.

The genes are TRBV11-2 and TRBJ2-1; TRBD2 matches at 10 bases. Germline V lookup: CDR1 SGHAT, CDR2 FQNNGV. J gave up 5 bases and V 2 bases, and 15 bases lay outside the gene matches. CDR3 size: 19 residues. CDR3: CASSLRLAGAPPINNEQFF. The CDR3 DNA sequence: TGTGCCAGCAGCTTACGGCTAGCGGGGGCCCCCCCAATTAACAATGAGCAGTTCTTC.

The sample holds one count of this clone. The chain uses TRBV5-1 and TRBJ2-4; 7 bases fit TRBD1. Germline values: CDR1 SGHRS, CDR2 YFSETQ. The CDR3 has 18 residues. V shed 4 bases and J 0 bases; nucleotides not matched to a gene: 13. The CDR3 sequence: CASSPRVTGTGAKNIQYF. The CDR3 DNA reads TGCGCCAGCAGCCCACGGGTGACAGGGACGGGAGCCAAAAACATTCAGTACTTC.

The chain uses TRBV19 and TRBJ1-1, with 7 bases identical to TRBD1. The V gene end was trimmed by 6 bases and the J gene end by 3 bases; junction bases not matched to a gene: 7. CDR1 and CDR2 (germline): LNHDA, SQIVND (reference sequence). CDR3 length: 14 residues. The CDR3, as DNA: TGTGCCAGTAGGCGTCAGGGGGAGGACACTGAAGCTTTCTTT. Protein product: CASRRQGEDTEAFF.

This clone was detected a few times. The genes are TRBV18 and TRBJ2-1; weak D call: TRBD2 (5 bases). V dropped 0 bases and J dropped 4 bases, with 13 bases sitting between them. Germline-derived CDR1 and CDR2 are KGHSH and LQKENI. The CDR3 runs to 16 residues. DNA of the CDR3: TGTGCCAGCTCACCACCTAATAGCGTTATATACAATGAGCAGTTCTTC. This codes for CASSPPNSVIYNEQFF.

Concerning this clone: Other DNA sequences from this sample encode an identical CDR3 as well. V and J are TRBV7-3 and TRBJ2-3, with D uncertain. V lost 0 bases, J lost 6 bases, and 7 bases lay in between. Germline V gene lookup returns CDR1 SGHTA and CDR2 FQGTGA. The CDR3 is 13 amino acids. The CDR3 DNA is TGTGCCAGCAGCTTAACGTCCCCTGATACGCAGTATTTT. This gives the protein CASSLTSPDTQYF.

This rearrangement joins TRBV6-5 to TRBJ1-1; 8 nucleotides align to TRBD1. V dropped 4 bases and J dropped 3; count of bases not matched to a gene: 7. Looked up from germline, CDR1 is MNHEY and CDR2 is SVGAGI. The CDR3 covers 15 residues. CDR3 sequence reads: CASSSRTGRDTEAFF. The CDR3 DNA is TGTGCCAGCAGTTCGCGGACAGGGAGGGACACTGAAGCTTTCTTT.

The chain recombines TRBV6-5 with TRBJ2-7; no clear D. The CDR3 runs 13 residues. V was cut by 2 bases and J by 1 base, with 6 bases left in between. Germline V CDR1 and CDR2: MNHEY, SVGAGI. The CDR3 sequence is CASSYQASYEQYF. The CDR3, as DNA: TGTGCCAGCAGTTACCAAGCGTCCTACGAGCAGTACTTC.

In this sample, this clone turned up once. This sequence joins TRBV30 and TRBJ2-3; no reliable D call. Germline CDR1 reads GTSNPN; CDR2 reads SVGIG (reference sequence). Deletions cut 3 bases from V and 6 bases from J, with 16 bases between. The CDR3 totals 14 residues. The CDR3 region has the DNA TGTGCCTGGAGCCCCGTCTCTAGTACCGATACGCAGTATTTT. This sequence encodes CAWSPVSSTDTQYF.

The chain links TRBV2 to TRBJ2-7; D not resolved. Germline V CDR1 and CDR2: SNHLY, FYNNEI. Trimming stripped 6 bases from V and 1 base from J, with 10 bases between. CDR3 length: 13 amino acids. The chain's CDR3 is CASSVQVSYEQYF. CDR3 nucleotides: TGTGCCAGCAGCGTCCAGGTTTCCTACGAGCAGTACTTC.

This chain links TRBV7-9 with TRBJ2-7; TRBD1 aligns across 7 bases. The V gene end was trimmed by 5 bases and the J gene end by 2 bases; junction bases not matched to a gene: 9. The CDR3 consists of 15 residues. Germline V CDR1 and CDR2: SEHNR, FQNEAQ (reference sequence). The CDR3 region is CASSGLTGNPYEQYF. The DNA of the CDR3 is TGTGCCAGCAGCGGACTGACAGGGAACCCCTACGAGCAGTACTTC.

V gene TRBV3-1 (or the pseudogene TRBV3-2) combines with J gene TRBJ2-7; D gene ambiguous. Germline loops: CDR1 LGHDT, CDR2 YNNKEL (reference sequence). The CDR3 loop spans 12 amino acids. Trimming left V 5 bases short and J 3 bases short, with 8 bases between. CDR3 coding DNA: TGTGCCAGCAGCACCACTCGCTACGAGCAGTACTTC. Its protein is CASSTTRYEQYF.

The chain uses TRBV19 and TRBJ1-1, with a tentative D call TRBD1 (5 bases). The V gene's germline CDR1 is LNHDA and CDR2 SQIVND (reference sequence). Trimming took 1 base from V and 7 from J, leaving 7 bases between them. The CDR3 has 12 residues. This CDR3 reads CASSIGRGEAFF. CDR3 nucleotide sequence: TGTGCCAGTAGTATAGGGAGGGGTGAAGCTTTCTTT.

The gene calls are TRBV30 and TRBJ2-7, with D perhaps TRBD1 (5 bases). Trimming cost V 2 bases and J 4 bases, with 15 bases left between them. In germline, CDR1 is GTSNPN, CDR2 SVGIG (reference sequence). The CDR3 length is 14 residues. CDR3 sequence reads: CAWSLGYRSYEQYF. As DNA, the CDR3 is TGTGCCTGGAGTCTTGGGTACAGGTCATACGAGCAGTACTTC.

The rearrangement uses TRBV28 and TRBJ2-7, with 8 nucleotides matching TRBD2. This CDR3 spans 14 amino acids. Germline CDR1 MDHEN, CDR2 SYDVKM. Trimming cost V 3 bases and J 7 bases; bases outside gene matches: 8. The CDR3 coding sequence is TGTGCCAGCAGTTTCGCGGGAGGCGGGGGGGAGCAGTACTTC. Encoded protein: CASSFAGGGGEQYF.

V gene TRBV6-5 combines with J gene TRBJ1-2, with no clear D. CDR1 and CDR2 (germline): MNHEY, SVGAGI. The V end lost 2 bases, the J end lost 5 bases, and 6 bases lay between the germline ends. This CDR3 is 12 amino acids long. The CDR3 region is CASSYKEYGYTF. CDR3 nucleotide sequence: TGTGCCAGCAGTTACAAGGAGTATGGCTACACCTTC.

The V gene is TRBV14, the J gene TRBJ1-2, with 7 nucleotides matching TRBD1. The length of the CDR3 is 14 residues. Per the germline V gene, CDR1 is SGHDN and CDR2 is FVKESK. Losses at the gene ends were 5 bases for V and 6 bases for J; bases not matched to a gene: 9. CDR3 DNA: TGTGCCAGCAGCGAGACCGACAGGGCCCATGGCTACACCTTC. It encodes CASSETDRAHGYTF.

The chain links TRBV11-2 to TRBJ2-7; TRBD2 matches 8 bases. With V trimmed by 1 base and J by 12 bases, 11 bases remained unmatched. The CDR3 loop spans 14 amino acids. Germline CDR1 SGHAT, CDR2 FQNNGV. Written as DNA, the CDR3 is TGTGCCAGCAGCTTAGGAGCGGGAGTTCGATGGCTGTACTTC. It translates to CASSLGAGVRWLYF.

The chain has TRBV7-9 and TRBJ1-3; 7 bases align to TRBD1. This CDR3 spans 20 amino acids. The ends lost 7 bases at V and 8 bases at J; junction bases unmatched: 29. The germline V gene has CDR1 SEHNR and CDR2 FQNEAQ (reference sequence). CDR3: CASTPGRQGVDTFVSDTIYF. CDR3 in DNA: TGTGCCAGCACCCCAGGGAGGCAGGGGGTGGACACTTTCGTGTCGGACACCATATATTTT.